The 30 T cell receptor beta chains given below trace back to one sample, sequenced in a study of PD-L1 blockade in urothelial cancer. Sample time point: peripheral blood 6 weeks after treatment start. Sequencing was performed with immunoSEQ multiplex PCR; in TCRdb, only in-frame clones are kept and a portion is missing. Among approximately 36,000 clones listed, roughly 82% were seen once. This material consisted of PBMCs, taken around atezolizumab (anti-PD-L1) treatment. These receptors were collected from a man aged 35 to 55 with urothelial cancer.

This chain connects TRBV6-1 to TRBJ2-7, with 7 nucleotides matching TRBD1. V was pared by 6 bases and J by 4 bases, with 6 bases of the junction left unmatched. This CDR3 spans 13 amino acids. Germline V gene data show CDR1 as MNHNS and CDR2 as SASEGT. The CDR3 reads CASSTGQLYEQYF. The CDR3 bases are TGTGCCAGCAGCACGGGACAGCTTTACGAGCAGTACTTC.

The rearrangement links TRBV7-9 to TRBJ2-7; 7 bases are shared with TRBD2. CDR1 is SEHNR and CDR2 is FQNEAQ in the germline V gene (reference sequence). The CDR3 consists of 15 residues. Trimming removed 4 bases from V and 1 base from J; junction bases left unmatched: 7. For the CDR3, the DNA is TGTGCCAGCAGCTCCCCGGGACTAACATCCTACGAGCAGTACTTC. Its translation: CASSSPGLTSYEQYF. The full variable domain, completed using reference TRBV7-9 and TRBJ2-7, is DTGVSQNPRHKITKRGQNVTFRCDPISEHNRLYWYRQTLGQGPEFLTYFQNEAQLEKSRLLSDRFSAERPKGSFSTLEIQRTEQGDSAMYLCASSSPGLTSYEQYFGPGTRLTVT.

The CDR3 sequence is CASSSTGRVGQPQHF. CDR3 in DNA: TGTGCCAGCAGTTCCACAGGTCGGGTTGGTCAGCCCCAGCATTTT. The chain combines TRBV28 with TRBJ1-5, with D possibly TRBD1 on 5 matching bases. With 4 bases removed from V and 6 bases from J, the gap between germline ends came to 16 bases. The CDR3 covers 15 residues. CDR1 and CDR2 from the germline V gene are MDHEN and SYDVKM.

The gene calls are TRBV28 and TRBJ1-2; D possibly corresponds to TRBD1 (6 bases). V lost 11 bases and J lost 8, with 18 bases in between. CDR1 and CDR2 from the germline V gene are MDHEN and SYDVKM. There are 12 residues in the CDR3. The CDR3: CAFRPAQGGYTF. The CDR3 DNA reads as TGTGCCTTCCGCCCGGCGCAGGGGGGCTACACCTTC.

The gene calls are TRBV5-4 and TRBJ2-5; TRBD2 matches 7 bases. The J segment lost 7 bases and the V segment lost 0 bases, leaving 18 bases of the junction unmatched. Looked up from germline, CDR1 is SGHNT and CDR2 is YYREEE (reference sequence). CDR3 length equals 18 residues. In DNA, the CDR3 is TGTGCCAGCAGCTTGGGGGGGAACACTGGGGGGGTCAGAGGGACCCAGTACTTC. It encodes CASSLGGNTGGVRGTQYF.

The chain links TRBV6-1 to TRBJ2-7; 9 nucleotides agree with TRBD1. V trimming: 8 bases; J trimming: 6 bases; junction bases outside the gene matches: 11. Germline V CDR1 and CDR2: MNHNS, SASEGT. The CDR3 covers 14 residues. For the CDR3, the DNA is TGTGCCAGCCGGAAGAATACAGGGGGCTCCGAGCAGTACTTC. This gives the protein CASRKNTGGSEQYF.

Only one count was recorded for this clone. This chain uses TRBV28 with TRBJ2-3; 10 bases line up with TRBD2. Germline V lookup: CDR1 MDHEN, CDR2 SYDVKM. This CDR3 spans 18 amino acids. V shed 6 bases, J shed 1 base, and the junction held 13 bases outside the gene matches. The CDR3: CASSSRTSGGVGTDTQYF. CDR3 nucleotide sequence: TGTGCCAGCAGCTCCCGGACTAGCGGAGGCGTAGGCACAGATACGCAGTATTTT.

V is TRBV28 and J is TRBJ2-7; the D gene is possibly TRBD1 (5 bases). The length of the CDR3 is 14 residues. Germline V gene lookup returns CDR1 MDHEN and CDR2 SYDVKM. V lost 6 bases to trimming and J lost 1 base, with 13 bases between them. Here the CDR3 DNA reads TGTGCCAGCAGCCCACCTGGACAATCCTACGAGCAGTACTTC. Its translation: CASSPPGQSYEQYF.

The chain employs TRBV7-3 and TRBJ2-7; 7 bases map to TRBD2. Germline V lookup: CDR1 SGHTA, CDR2 FQGTGA. Trimming at V came to 5 bases and at J to 6 bases, leaving 16 bases not matched to a gene. The CDR3 is 16 amino acids. CDR3 region: CASSPRSGAGASEQYF. The CDR3 DNA reads TGTGCCAGCAGCCCCAGGTCGGGTGCGGGAGCTTCCGAGCAGTACTTC.

The chain combines TRBV18 with TRBJ1-4; possible D gene TRBD1, 6 bases. This CDR3 region has 14 residues. Germline V gene sequence: CDR1 KGHSH, CDR2 LQKENI. With 3 bases removed from V and 4 bases from J, the gap between germline ends came to 9 bases. CDR3 in amino acids: CASSPDSFNEKLFF. CDR3 in DNA: TGTGCCAGCTCACCGGACAGTTTTAATGAAAAACTGTTTTTT.

V is TRBV7-2 and J is TRBJ2-1; D is possibly TRBD2 (7 bases). With 1 base removed from V and 7 bases from J, the gap between germline ends came to 11 bases. This CDR3 region has 14 residues. Germline lookup yields CDR1 SGHTA and CDR2 FQGNSA. CDR3 sequence (DNA): TGTGCCAGCAGCTTAGTGGGAGGGGGGAATGAGCAGTTCTTC. This sequence encodes CASSLVGGGNEQFF.

The rearrangement joins TRBV7-9 to TRBJ2-3; 8 positions match TRBD2. Germline assignment: CDR1 SEHNR and CDR2 FQNEAQ (reference sequence). The CDR3 contains 16 residues. J was trimmed by 3 bases and V by 2 bases; bases with no gene match: 7. The CDR3 is CASSLTGGRSTDTQYF. CDR3 DNA sequence: TGTGCCAGCAGCTTAACGGGCGGGAGGTCGACAGATACGCAGTATTTT.

The chain combines TRBV5-1 with TRBJ1-1, with 7 bases fitting TRBD1. CDR1 and CDR2 from the germline V gene are SGHRS and YFSETQ. V was pared by 0 bases and J by 3 bases, with 5 bases of the junction left unmatched. The CDR3 spans 15 residues. This chain's CDR3 is CASSLGQGEDTEAFF. CDR3 DNA: TGCGCCAGCAGCTTGGGACAGGGCGAGGACACTGAAGCTTTCTTT.

V usage is TRBV29-1 and J usage is TRBJ1-2; D uncertain. V was pared by 6 bases and J by 6 bases, with 17 bases between. The CDR3 extends over 13 amino acids. The germline V gene encodes CDR1 SQVTM and CDR2 ANQGSEA. The CDR3 nucleotides read TGCAGCGTGGTCCCGAGGGCGGGGAATGGCTACACCTTC. Translated: CSVVPRAGNGYTF. Full variable domain (missing parts from reference TRBV29-1 and TRBJ1-2): SAVISQKPSRDICQRGTSLTIQCQVDSQVTMMFWYRQQPGQSLTLIATANQGSEATYESGFVIDKFPISRPNLTFSTLTVSNMSPEDSSIYLCSVVPRAGNGYTFGSGTRLTVV.

This chain connects TRBV30 to TRBJ2-4, with a weak D call TRBD2 (7 bases). V lost 2 bases to trimming and J lost 6 bases, with 38 bases between them. This CDR3 is 22 amino acids long. Germline CDR1 is GTSNPN and CDR2 is SVGIG (reference sequence). The CDR3 DNA is TGTGCCTGGAGTTCCCGCGGGACATCATTGGAAAGGTCGGGCGGGAGCGTAAACATTCAGTACTTC. This codes for CAWSSRGTSLERSGGSVNIQYF.

This chain links TRBV5-6 with TRBJ2-7; 9 bases match TRBD1. V lost 3 bases and J lost 3; bases outside the gene matches: 7. Germline V lookup: CDR1 SGHDT, CDR2 YYEEEE. The length of the CDR3 is 15 residues. CDR3 amino acids: CASSSPGQGYYEQYF. For the CDR3, the DNA is TGTGCCAGCAGCTCACCGGGACAGGGTTACTACGAGCAGTACTTC.

The chain couples TRBV2 to TRBJ2-1, with TRBD2 identical over 8 bases. The CDR3 has 14 residues. With V trimmed by 9 bases and J by 4 bases, 8 bases remained unmatched. Looked up from germline, CDR1 is SNHLY and CDR2 is FYNNEI. CDR3 DNA sequence: TGTGCCAGAGGGACGGGAGGGCCGTACAATGAGCAGTTCTTC. Its protein is CARGTGGPYNEQFF.

This clone was seen a single time. This chain uses TRBV19 with TRBJ1-2; 10 bases agree with TRBD1. Looked up from germline, CDR1 is LNHDA and CDR2 is SQIVND (reference sequence). V shed 5 bases and J 4 bases; nucleotides not matched to a gene: 4. The CDR3 is 14 amino acids. This CDR3 reads CASSVGQGLYGYTF. DNA of the CDR3: TGTGCCAGTAGTGTGGGACAGGGGCTCTATGGCTACACCTTC.

DNA for the CDR3: TGTGCCAGCAGCCAAGTAGAAGGCCAGGGCTATGGCTACACCTTC. Protein: CASSQVEGQGYGYTF. This sequence joins TRBV14 and TRBJ1-2, with D possibly TRBD1 on 5 matching bases. The CDR3 is 15 amino acids. Germline V gene lookup returns CDR1 SGHDN and CDR2 FVKESK. V shed 1 base and J shed 4 bases, with 13 bases lying between them.

The CDR3 DNA sequence: TGTGCCAGCTCATCGCGGGGGTCGGATCAGCCCCAGCATTTT. Encoded protein: CASSSRGSDQPQHF. The rearrangement joins TRBV18 to TRBJ1-5; D perhaps matches TRBD1 (5 bases). The CDR3 covers 14 residues. Trimming stripped 5 bases from V and 5 bases from J, with 13 bases between. Germline V gene sequence: CDR1 KGHSH, CDR2 LQKENI.

The genes are TRBV19 and TRBJ2-7; TRBD2 might be the D (6 bases). The CDR3 totals 14 residues. Per germline, CDR1 LNHDA and CDR2 SQIVND (reference sequence). Trimming shortened V by 5 bases and J by 7 bases, and 18 bases separated the two germline ends. CDR3 nucleotides: TGTGCCAGTAGTTCCGGGCTACGTGGGGGGGAGCAGTACTTC. Its translation: CASSSGLRGGEQYF.

The chain recombines TRBV5-6 with TRBJ1-1, with TRBD1 as a possible D gene (5 bases). The CDR3 contains 14 residues. The V gene's germline CDR1 is SGHDT and CDR2 YYEEEE. Trimming cost V 4 bases and J 3 bases, with 13 bases left between them. Here the CDR3 reads CASSAKTVYTEAFF. The CDR3 DNA is TGTGCCAGCAGCGCAAAGACAGTATACACTGAAGCTTTCTTT.

The V and J genes are TRBV30 and TRBJ1-1; 9 nucleotides align to TRBD1. The CDR3 is made up of 15 amino acids. V dropped 4 bases and J dropped 4; count of bases not matched to a gene: 10. Looked up from germline, CDR1 is GTSNPN and CDR2 is SVGIG (reference sequence). The DNA for the CDR3 is TGTGCCTGGAAGAAGGACAGGGGAGGGGGCACTGAAGCTTTCTTT. This codes for CAWKKDRGGGTEAFF.

The chain's CDR3 is CASSSRAGGNEKLFF. The DNA of the CDR3 is TGTGCCAGCAGCTCCAGGGCGGGAGGTAATGAAAAACTGTTTTTT. The chain couples TRBV11-2 to TRBJ1-4; weak D call: TRBD1 (5 bases). Looked up from germline, CDR1 is SGHAT and CDR2 is FQNNGV. V was trimmed by 4 bases and J by 4 bases, leaving 13 bases between them. The CDR3 sequence is 15 residues long. The full variable domain, with the rest looked up from reference TRBV11-2 and TRBJ1-4, is EAGVAQSPRYKIIEKRQSVAFWCNPISGHATLYWYQQILGQGPKLLIQFQNNGVVDDSQLPKDRFSAERLKGVDSTLKIQPAKLEDSAVYLCASSSRAGGNEKLFFGSGTQLSVL.

This chain uses TRBV5-4 with TRBJ2-4; TRBD1 aligns across 7 bases. Germline V gene lookup returns CDR1 SGHNT and CDR2 YYREEE (reference sequence). The CDR3 loop spans 14 amino acids. J gave up 4 bases and V 4 bases, and 5 bases lay outside the gene matches. CDR3 protein: CASSTWDRKNIQYF. The CDR3 nucleotides are TGTGCCAGCAGCACCTGGGACAGAAAAAACATTCAGTACTTC.

The gene calls are TRBV7-2 and TRBJ2-1; D may be TRBD2 (5 bases). Germline V lookup: CDR1 SGHTA, CDR2 FQGNSA. CDR3 length: 12 residues. V was clipped by 1 base and J by 10 bases, with 8 bases between them. The CDR3 DNA reads TGTGCCAGCAGCTTAGATGGGAGAGAGCAGTTCTTC. It encodes CASSLDGREQFF.

V usage is TRBV5-1 and J usage is TRBJ2-3; D is possibly TRBD1 (6 bases). This CDR3 is 15 amino acids long. The V gene lost 1 base and the J gene lost 6 bases, with 15 bases spanning the gap. Germline lookup yields CDR1 SGHRS and CDR2 YFSETQ. The CDR3 sequence is CASSLLWGQGDTQYF. Written as DNA, the CDR3 is TGCGCCAGCAGCTTGTTGTGGGGGCAGGGGGATACGCAGTATTTT. The whole variable domain, filled in from reference TRBV5-1 and TRBJ2-3, reads KAGVTQTPRYLIKTRGQQVTLSCSPISGHRSVSWYQQTPGQGLQFLFEYFSETQRNKGNFPGRFSGRQFSNSRSEMNVSTLELGDSALYLCASSLLWGQGDTQYFGPGTRLTVL.

This chain uses TRBV5-4 with TRBJ2-1; TRBD2 agrees at 8 bases. This CDR3 comprises 15 residues. The germline V gene encodes CDR1 SGHNT and CDR2 YYREEE (reference sequence). The V segment lost 1 base and the J segment 6 bases; nucleotides outside the gene matches: 6. CDR3 protein: CASSLFEREPNEQFF. For the CDR3, the DNA is TGTGCCAGCAGCTTGTTTGAGCGGGAGCCCAATGAGCAGTTCTTC.

This sequence joins TRBV5-6 and TRBJ2-2; D is perhaps TRBD1 (6 bases). CDR1 SGHDT and CDR2 YYEEEE come from the germline V gene. V was cut by 2 bases and J by 7 bases, with 15 bases left in between. The CDR3 covers 15 residues. In DNA, the CDR3 is TGTGCCAGCAGCTTTAAGGGGACATTTATCGGGGAGCTGTTTTTT. It encodes CASSFKGTFIGELFF.

The chain carries TRBV29-1 and TRBJ1-2; no firm D call. The germline V gene encodes CDR1 SQVTM and CDR2 ANQGSEA. V was cut by 6 bases and J by 8 bases, with 19 bases left in between. This CDR3 has 13 amino acids. CDR3 region: CSVRAAELGGYTF. CDR3 nucleotide sequence: TGCAGCGTGCGGGCGGCGGAGCTGGGGGGCTACACCTTC. The full variable domain, in which reference TRBV29-1 and TRBJ1-2 provide the parts outside the CDR3, is SAVISQKPSRDICQRGTSLTIQCQVDSQVTMMFWYRQQPGQSLTLIATANQGSEATYESGFVIDKFPISRPNLTFSTLTVSNMSPEDSSIYLCSVRAAELGGYTFGSGTRLTVV.